A selection of T cell receptor beta chains follows, all from one sample in a study of T-cell reconstitution after alpha-beta-depleted transplantation in children. One entry per CDR3 protein results from TCRdb running MiXCR on the PCR reads. The sample gives some 550,000 distinct CDR3 sequences, about a sixth of which show up once; approximately 3% is in the top ten. The sample here was PBMCs from the stem cell graft donor, taken from the stem cell graft. These TCRs come from a human donor who donated a stem cell graft to a child with acute lymphoblastic leukemia. Each CDR3 is given with its conserved first and last residue. The D gene is left open where the match is weak. Size tells how often a clone was seen (once, few, many) or the class of an expanded clone, and some rows leave it out.

TRBJ2-5,TRBV7-9,.,.,CASSPTRWGGHQETQYF,TGTGCCAGCAGCCCGACCCGGTGGGGAGGCCACCAAGAGACCCAGTACTTC
TRBJ1-2,TRBV7-9,.,.,CASSLAPGPGRYGYTF,TGTGCCAGCAGCTTAGCGCCAGGCCCTGGTAGATATGGCTACACCTTC
TRBJ1-5,TRBV20-1,.,.,CSARDAGVVNQPQHF,TGCAGTGCTAGAGACGCAGGGGTCGTCAATCAGCCCCAGCATTTT
TRBJ2-1,TRBV29-1,many,TRBD2,CSVYGLAGANEQFF,TGCAGCGTTTACGGACTAGCGGGTGCCAATGAGCAGTTCTTC
TRBJ2-1,TRBV20-1,few,TRBD2,CSANPSGYYNEQFF,TGCAGTGCTAACCCTAGCGGGTACTACAATGAGCAGTTCTTC
TRBJ1-5,TRBV9,.,TRBD1,CASRAGDRGLGNQPQHF,TGTGCCAGCAGGGCGGGGGACAGGGGGCTTGGCAATCAGCCCCAGCATTTT
TRBJ1-2,TRBV2,.,.,CASSGGVRSGYTF,TGTGCCAGCTCTGGAGGTGTACGCTCGGGCTACACCTTC
TRBJ2-7,TRBV12-3/TRBV12-4,many,.,CASTVWGMIEQYF,TGTGCCAGCACCGTATGGGGGATGATCGAGCAGTACTTC
TRBJ1-2,TRBV2,.,.,CAGNRDLSGYGYTF,TGTGCCGGCAACAGGGACCTCTCGGGTTATGGCTACACCTTC
TRBJ1-2,TRBV12-5,few,TRBD1,CASGPFPMQGVTF,TGTGCTAGTGGTCCCTTTCCGATGCAGGGGGTCACCTTC
TRBJ2-3,TRBV2,.,TRBD2,CASRELARNTDTQYF,TGTGCCAGCAGAGAACTAGCGAGAAACACAGATACGCAGTATTTT
TRBJ2-1,TRBV5-1,few,TRBD2,CASSVSAPTSAEQFF,TGCGCCAGCAGCGTCAGCGCTCCAACTAGCGCTGAGCAGTTCTTC
TRBJ1-4,TRBV20-1,.,TRBD1,CSATLGGTGVEKLFF,TGCAGTGCCACCCTGGGGGGGACAGGGGTTGAAAAACTGTTTTTT
TRBJ2-5,TRBV7-8,few,TRBD2,CASSAGGTEQETQYF,TGTGCCAGCAGCGCGGGGGGAACAGAACAAGAGACCCAGTACTTC
TRBJ2-6,TRBV5-5,few,TRBD1,CASSHRGLTGANVLTF,TGTGCCAGCAGCCACAGGGGCTTGACTGGGGCCAACGTCCTGACTTTC
TRBJ1-1,TRBV6-5,.,.,CASSYGTRNTEAFF,TGTGCCAGCAGTTACGGGACAAGGAACACTGAAGCTTTCTTT
TRBJ2-3,TRBV6-5,few,TRBD1,CASSYALFRGQTDTQYF,TGTGCCAGCAGTTACGCCCTGTTCAGGGGGCAGACAGATACGCAGTATTTT
TRBJ1-1,TRBV12-5,.,TRBD1,CASGLEPGQGVSNTEAFF,TGTGCTAGTGGTTTGGAACCGGGACAGGGGGTATCGAACACTGAAGCTTTCTTT
TRBJ2-1,TRBV20-1,.,.,CSAGQQFF,TGCAGTGCCGGACAGCAGTTCTTC
TRBJ2-7,TRBV20-1,many,TRBD2,CSAEISGGSEEQYF,TGCAGTGCTGAAATTAGCGGGGGCTCCGAAGAGCAGTACTTC
TRBJ1-1,TRBV7-7,.,.,CASSLEYREGFYGIAEAFF,TGTGCCAGCAGCTTAGAGTACAGGGAGGGGTTTTACGGGATCGCTGAAGCTTTCTTT
TRBJ1-6,TRBV20-1,.,TRBD1,CCASVNRGRAPLHF,TGCTGTGCTAGCGTCAACAGGGGCCGGGCACCCCTCCACTTT
TRBJ2-1,TRBV5-1,.,TRBD2,CASRLPTSGIDNEQFF,TGCGCCAGCAGGCTTCCAACTAGCGGGATTGACAATGAGCAGTTCTTC
TRBJ2-1,TRBV5-5,.,.,CASRSLAGSYNEQFF,TGTGCCAGCAGATCACTAGCAGGCTCCTACAATGAGCAGTTCTTC
TRBJ1-1,TRBV5-1,.,.,CASSLAGRNEAFF,TGCGCCAGCAGCTTGGCCGGACGGAATGAAGCTTTCTTT
TRBJ2-1,TRBV20-1,few,TRBD2,CSAPYRQGLAGGRSSYNEQFF,TGCAGTGCCCCTTACCGCCAGGGACTAGCGGGAGGGCGGAGCTCCTACAATGAGCAGTTCTTC
TRBJ2-1,TRBV29-1,.,.,CSVVAPGNEQFF,TGCAGCGTTGTAGCGCCGGGTAATGAGCAGTTCTTC
TRBJ2-1,TRBV7-6,few,.,CASSLSGPFHEQFF,TGTGCCAGCAGCTTAAGCGGGCCCTTCCATGAGCAGTTCTTC
TRBJ2-3,TRBV20-1,once,.,CSASLLWRGTSTDTQYF,TGCAGTGCTAGTCTTTTGTGGCGCGGGACCAGCACAGATACGCAGTATTTT
TRBJ2-1,TRBV7-3,.,.,CASTDEGHHSYNEQFF,TGTGCCAGCACCGATGAGGGACACCACTCTTACAATGAGCAGTTCTTC
TRBJ2-7,TRBV30,.,TRBD1,CAWSDPIKLQGADEQYF,TGTGCCTGGAGTGACCCGATCAAGCTACAGGGGGCAGACGAGCAGTACTTC
TRBJ1-4,TRBV6-1,.,.,CASSGRGANEKLFF,TGTGCCAGCAGTGGTCGGGGGGCGAATGAAAAACTGTTTTTT
TRBJ1-1,TRBV7-9,few,.,CASSLEWHRKNTEAFF,TGTGCCAGCAGCTTAGAGTGGCACAGAAAGAACACTGAAGCTTTCTTT
TRBJ2-7,TRBV12-3/TRBV12-4,few,TRBD2,CASSSTSGRRYF,TGTGCCAGCAGTTCGACTAGCGGGAGGAGGTACTTC
TRBJ2-7,TRBV6-2/TRBV6-3,.,TRBD2,CASRAIQRETYEQYF,TGTGCCAGCCGAGCTATTCAGCGGGAGACCTACGAGCAGTACTTC
TRBJ2-3,TRBV19,few,TRBD2,CASSDSGRDTQYF,TGTGCCAGTAGTGACAGCGGGAGGGATACGCAGTATTTT
TRBJ2-2,TRBV7-9,few,.,CASSSGPPSTGELFF,TGTGCCAGCAGCTCCGGGCCGCCAAGCACCGGGGAGCTGTTTTTT
TRBJ2-2,TRBV7-9,.,TRBD1,CASSFGQGAPTGELFF,TGTGCCAGCAGCTTCGGGCAGGGGGCGCCCACCGGGGAGCTGTTTTTT
TRBJ2-5,TRBV24-1,.,.,CATADAEEETQYF,TGTGCCACCGCGGATGCAGAGGAAGAGACCCAGTACTTC
TRBJ2-1,TRBV2,.,.,CATYSVGGANGQPEQFF,TGTGCCACCTATAGCGTAGGAGGGGCCAATGGCCAACCTGAGCAGTTCTTC
TRBJ2-1,TRBV5-1,few,.,CASRVTATDFNEQFF,TGCGCCAGCAGGGTTACGGCGACCGATTTCAATGAGCAGTTCTTC
TRBJ1-1,TRBV5-6,few,.,CASSLEAVEAFF,TGTGCCAGCAGCTTGGAGGCGGTTGAAGCTTTCTTT
TRBJ1-3,TRBV5-1,.,.,CASSLRGSAPSGNTIYF,TGCGCCAGCAGCCTGAGGGGGAGCGCACCATCTGGAAACACCATATATTTT
TRBJ2-1,TRBV10-3,.,.,CAISPDLYNEQFF,TGTGCCATCAGCCCGGACCTCTACAATGAGCAGTTCTTC
TRBJ2-5,TRBV6-5,.,.,CASSYRRQETQYF,TGTGCCAGCAGTTACAGGAGACAAGAGACCCAGTACTTC
TRBJ2-3,TRBV5-1,few,.,CAGSPTASTDTQYF,TGCGCCGGCTCCCCCACCGCTAGCACAGATACGCAGTATTTT
TRBJ1-1,TRBV7-9,.,.,CASSLRDTESFF,TGTGCCAGCAGCTTAAGGGACACTGAATCTTTCTTT
TRBJ2-2,TRBV5-1,.,TRBD2,CASSPRLAGENTGELFF,TGCGCCAGCAGCCCTCGACTAGCGGGAGAGAACACCGGGGAGCTGTTTTTT
TRBJ2-7,TRBV7-8,.,.,CASSSPGAGSAYEQYF,TGTGCCAGCAGCTCCCCTGGGGCGGGATCCGCCTACGAGCAGTACTTC
TRBJ2-5,TRBV20-1,.,.,CSARPQGKAQETQYF,TGCAGTGCTAGACCGCAGGGGAAGGCCCAAGAGACCCAGTACTTC
TRBJ2-1,TRBV7-9,.,TRBD2,CASSLGTSGTSYNEQFF,TGTGCCAGCAGCCTAGGGACTAGCGGGACTTCATACAATGAGCAGTTCTTC
TRBJ2-6,TRBV9,.,TRBD2,CASSIGLAGTGGANVLTF,TGTGCCAGCAGTATAGGACTAGCGGGTACGGGAGGGGCCAACGTCCTGACTTTC
TRBJ1-1,TRBV20-1,few,.,CSARWTSNTEAFF,TGCAGTGCTAGATGGACATCGAACACTGAAGCTTTCTTT
TRBJ2-3,TRBV4-1,few,TRBD2,CASSRIAGEADTQYF,TGCGCCAGCAGCCGGATAGCGGGAGAGGCAGATACGCAGTATTTT